Below, 17 T cell receptor beta chains from the same sample are listed, as sequenced in a study of cytomegalovirus exposure and HLA in healthy donors. PCR used 60 Vbeta primers and 13 Jbeta primers. Profiled with immunoSEQ multiplex PCR; TCRdb holds only in-frame clones, not every one. The sample lists about 140,000 clones, 77% occurring once. Sequenced: PBMCs. Every receptor here comes from a female donor in good health and CMV-seronegative.

Here the CDR3 DNA reads TGTGCCAGCTCACCCGGACAGGGGCTAGGGTCACCCCTCCACTTT. Translated, it gives CASSPGQGLGSPLHF. This chain uses TRBV18 with TRBJ1-6; 9 nucleotides line up with TRBD1. V lost 3 bases and J lost 10; bases outside the gene matches: 7. The CDR3 is made up of 15 amino acids. Germline-derived CDR1 and CDR2 are KGHSH and LQKENI. Using reference TRBV18 and TRBJ1-6 for the parts outside the CDR3, the full variable domain is NAGVMQNPRHLVRRRGQEARLRCSPMKGHSHVYWYRQLPEEGLKFMVYLQKENIIDESGMPKERFSAEFPKEGPSILRIQQVVRGDSAAYFCASSPGQGLGSPLHFGNGTRLTVT.

The chain recombines TRBV6-5 with TRBJ2-1, with 9 bases matching TRBD1. Looked up from germline, CDR1 is MNHEY and CDR2 is SVGAGI. V lost 5 bases to trimming and J lost 6 bases; unmatched junction nucleotides: 2. The CDR3 is 13 residues long. CDR3 DNA sequence: TGTGCCAGCAGTACGGGACAGGGCAATGAGCAGTTCTTC. Amino acid sequence: CASSTGQGNEQFF.

V and J are TRBV27 and TRBJ1-1, with D perhaps TRBD1 (5 bases). Trimming took 6 bases from V and 10 from J, leaving 21 bases between them. This CDR3 comprises 14 residues. Germline CDR1 and CDR2: MNHEY and SMNVEV (reference sequence). The CDR3 nucleotides are TGTGCCAGCAGCCCTCCCGGCGGGACGCGACGAGCTTTCTTT. It specifies CASSPPGGTRRAFF.

This chain joins TRBV18 and TRBJ2-7; tentatively, D is TRBD1 (5 bases). Germline lookup yields CDR1 KGHSH and CDR2 LQKENI. The CDR3 runs to 17 residues. Between the trimmed V and J ends, which lost 6 bases and 1 base, there was a span of 22 bases. CDR3 coding DNA: TGTGCCAGCTCTCCATCCCTCAACGACAGTTATTCCTACGAGCAGTACTTC. Translated: CASSPSLNDSYSYEQYF.

V and J are TRBV7-6 and TRBJ1-2, with D possibly being TRBD1 (5 bases). The CDR3 contains 13 residues. Germline-derived CDR1 and CDR2 are SGHVS and FNYEAQ. The germline V and J ends were trimmed by 5 bases and 2 bases, with 9 bases remaining between them. The DNA of the CDR3 is TGTGCCAGCAGCGCAGGGAGGAACTATGGCTACACCTTC. Residues: CASSAGRNYGYTF.

This clone occurred a few times. V is TRBV7-6 and J is TRBJ2-2; TRBD2 is a possible D gene (5 bases). The CDR3 consists of 15 residues. Trimming removed 6 bases from V and 3 bases from J, with 14 bases in between. The germline V gene encodes CDR1 SGHVS and CDR2 FNYEAQ. CDR3 sequence reads: CASSQSRGYTGELFF. CDR3 nucleotide sequence: TGTGCCAGCAGTCAAAGTCGGGGTTACACCGGGGAGCTGTTTTTT.

The chain uses TRBV28 and TRBJ1-2; D call uncertain. The germline V gene has CDR1 MDHEN and CDR2 SYDVKM. The CDR3 sequence is 14 residues long. The V gene lost 3 bases and the J gene lost 2 bases, with 10 bases spanning the gap. For the CDR3, the DNA is TGTGCCAGCAGTTTCGAGGGCTTCAACTATGGCTACACCTTC. Its translation is CASSFEGFNYGYTF.

The chain combines TRBV6-6 with TRBJ1-5, with 8 nucleotides matching TRBD1. The germline CDR1 and CDR2 sequences are MNHNY and SVGAGI (reference sequence). This CDR3 has 14 residues. The junction had 4 bases not matched to a gene; V was cut back by 5 bases and J by 4 bases. The CDR3 here is CASSEDRENQPQHF. The CDR3 DNA is TGTGCCAGCAGTGAGGACAGGGAAAATCAGCCCCAGCATTTT.

The chain employs TRBV7-8 and TRBJ1-6, with TRBD1 as a possible D gene (6 bases). CDR1 SGHVS and CDR2 FQNEAQ come from the germline V gene. Between the trimmed V and J ends, which lost 4 bases and 3 bases, there was a span of 13 bases. The CDR3 runs 16 residues. The CDR3 is CASSSPGTNYNSPLHF. CDR3 bases: TGTGCCAGCAGCTCCCCCGGGACAAACTATAATTCACCCCTCCACTTT.

The chain has TRBV28 and TRBJ2-1, with 10 positions matching TRBD2. The CDR3 is made up of 13 amino acids. Germline V gene data show CDR1 as MDHEN and CDR2 as SYDVKM. The CDR3 is CGTRTSGTNEQFF. The CDR3 coding sequence is TGTGGCACTCGGACTAGCGGTACCAATGAGCAGTTCTTC.

V and J are TRBV11-3 and TRBJ1-3, with D tentatively TRBD1 (6 bases). V dropped 2 bases and J dropped 2 bases, with 7 bases sitting between them. Germline lookup yields CDR1 SGHNT and CDR2 YENEEA. The CDR3 spans 14 residues. CDR3 in amino acids: CASSLSGAGNTIYF. The CDR3 DNA follows: TGTGCCAGCAGCTTATCAGGGGCTGGAAACACCATATATTTT.

The genes are TRBV12-5 and TRBJ2-1; D call uncertain. The V end lost 6 bases, the J end lost 4 bases, and 16 bases lay between the germline ends. CDR1 LGHNT and CDR2 FRNRAP come from the germline V gene. CDR3 length: 15 amino acids. CDR3 protein: CASGPTINPYNEQFF. For the CDR3, the DNA is TGTGCTAGTGGGCCGACAATTAACCCTTACAATGAGCAGTTCTTC.

The V call is TRBV9, the J call TRBJ2-3; D is possibly TRBD1 (6 bases). The CDR3 extends over 16 amino acids. CDR1 and CDR2 from the germline V gene are SGDLS and YYNGEE. Trimming pared 4 bases from V and 0 bases from J, leaving 15 bases between. CDR3 DNA sequence: TGTGCCAGCAGCTCCGACCGGGACATTAGCACAGATACGCAGTATTTT. Its protein is CASSSDRDISTDTQYF.

The rearrangement links TRBV28 to TRBJ1-3, with 8 bases aligning to TRBD1. The germline gives CDR1 MDHEN, CDR2 SYDVKM. J was trimmed by 7 bases and V by 4 bases; bases with no gene match: 27. This CDR3 is built from 21 residues. The CDR3 loop is CASSSPTPGQANPVFGNTIYF. DNA of the CDR3: TGTGCCAGCAGTTCTCCCACGCCGGGACAGGCAAACCCGGTCTTCGGGAACACCATATATTTT.

This rearrangement joins TRBV11-2 to TRBJ2-7; 10 nucleotides line up with TRBD1. The V and J ends lost 3 bases and 7 bases, in that order; junction bases with no gene match: 6. Germline V gene sequence: CDR1 SGHAT, CDR2 FQNNGV. The CDR3 is 14 residues long. CDR3 in amino acids: CASSLGQGSREQYF. The CDR3 coding sequence is TGTGCCAGCAGCTTGGGACAGGGGTCGCGGGAGCAGTACTTC.

This rearrangement joins TRBV27 to TRBJ2-7, with 7 bases lining up with TRBD1. The CDR3 is 15 amino acids. Germline V gene data show CDR1 as MNHEY and CDR2 as SMNVEV (reference sequence). V was pared by 5 bases and J by 1 base, with 8 bases of the junction left unmatched. The CDR3 DNA sequence: TGTGCCAGCAGTCCTTTGAGACAGGGATCCTACGAGCAGTACTTC. Translating gives CASSPLRQGSYEQYF.

This rearrangement joins TRBV10-2 to TRBJ2-2, with 9 positions matching TRBD1. With V trimmed by 6 bases and J by 3 bases, 2 bases remained unmatched. Germline V lookup: CDR1 WSHSY, CDR2 SAAADI. The CDR3 length is 14 residues. The DNA of the CDR3 is TGCGCCAGCAGGGACAGGGGATACACCGGGGAGCTGTTTTTT. Protein sequence: CASRDRGYTGELFF.